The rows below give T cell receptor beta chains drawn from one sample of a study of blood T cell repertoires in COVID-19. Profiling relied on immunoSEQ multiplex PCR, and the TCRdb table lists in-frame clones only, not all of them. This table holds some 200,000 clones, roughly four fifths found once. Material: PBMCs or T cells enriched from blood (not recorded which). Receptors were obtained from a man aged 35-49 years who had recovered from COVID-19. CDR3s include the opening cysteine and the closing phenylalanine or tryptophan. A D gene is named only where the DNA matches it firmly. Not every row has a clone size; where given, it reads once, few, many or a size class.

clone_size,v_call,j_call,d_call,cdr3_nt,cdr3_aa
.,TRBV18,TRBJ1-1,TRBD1,TGTGCCAGCTCACCTAGGACAGGGGAAGCTTTCTTT,CASSPRTGEAFF
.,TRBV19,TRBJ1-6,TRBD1,TGTGCCAGTAGTACGGGACAGGGCTATTCACCCCTCCACTTT,CASSTGQGYSPLHF
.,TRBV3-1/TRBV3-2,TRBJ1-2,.,TGTGCCAGCAGCCAAGATTGGGCAGGGAACTATGGCTACACCTTC,CASSQDWAGNYGYTF
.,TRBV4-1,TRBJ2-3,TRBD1,TGCGCCAGCAGCCAAACCGAGTGGACAGGGACCCCAAGCACAGATACGCAGTATTTT,CASSQTEWTGTPSTDTQYF
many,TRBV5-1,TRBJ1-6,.,TGCGCCAGCAGCTTCGAGGCGGTCTATAATTCACCCCTCCACTTT,CASSFEAVYNSPLHF
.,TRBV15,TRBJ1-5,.,TGTGCCACCAGCAGAGTTGGCAGGGTGTTTGGCAATCAGCCCCAGCATTTT,CATSRVGRVFGNQPQHF
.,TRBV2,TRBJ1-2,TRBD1,TGTGCCAGCAGTATTAATCAGGGGGCTCAGGGTGGCTACACCTTC,CASSINQGAQGGYTF
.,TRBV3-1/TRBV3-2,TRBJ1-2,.,TGTGCCAGCAGCCAAGGTAGAAGCTATGGCTACACCTTC,CASSQGRSYGYTF
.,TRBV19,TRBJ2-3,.,TGTGCCAGTGGCCTGGTGACAGATACGCAGTATTTT,CASGLVTDTQYF
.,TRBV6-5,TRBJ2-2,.,TGTGCCAGCAGTTACAGGACAGTAAACACCGGGGAGCTGTTTTTT,CASSYRTVNTGELFF
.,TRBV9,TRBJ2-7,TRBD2,TGTGCCAGCAGCGTAGGAGGGACTAGCGGGTACGAGCAGTACTTC,CASSVGGTSGYEQYF
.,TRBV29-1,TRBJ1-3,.,TGCAGCGTAACGAGAGGGACTGGAAACACCATATATTTT,CSVTRGTGNTIYF
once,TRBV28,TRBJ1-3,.,TGTGCCAGCAGAGGAGTAGATCCCTCTGGAAACACCATATATTTT,CASRGVDPSGNTIYF
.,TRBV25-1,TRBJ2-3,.,TGTGCCAGCAGTGGGGGGCAGGGCGGCACAGATACGCAGTATTTT,CASSGGQGGTDTQYF
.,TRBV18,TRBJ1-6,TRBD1,TGTGCCAGCTCACAATCCGGGACAGGGAATGGATCACCCCTCCACTTT,CASSQSGTGNGSPLHF
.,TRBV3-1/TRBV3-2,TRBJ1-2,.,TGTGCCAGCAGCCAAGATCCGAGTTCCTCCTATGGCTACACCTTC,CASSQDPSSSYGYTF
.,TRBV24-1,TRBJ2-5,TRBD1,TGTGCCACCAGTCCTAGGGACAGGCCTGGGCGAGAGACCCAGTACTTC,CATSPRDRPGRETQYF